Each of the 31 T cell receptor beta chains below was sequenced from the same sample in a study of shared clonotypes between healthy human individuals. The assay was immunoSEQ multiplex PCR, and TCRdb's table has in-frame clones only and misses some. The sample has around 1.4 million clones, less than 99% seen once. The material sequenced was naive CD4+ T cells sorted from blood. Regarding subset: CD45RA+ positively selected. These TCRs come from a man aged 25 to 40 in good health.

The sample holds one count of this clone. The genes are TRBV7-9 and TRBJ2-7, with D possibly being TRBD1 or TRBD2 (5 bases each). The V gene's germline CDR1 is SEHNR and CDR2 FQNEAQ (reference sequence). The V and J ends lost 2 bases and 2 bases respectively, with 10 bases between them. The CDR3 runs to 14 residues. This chain's CDR3 is CASSLRDLAYEQYF. Written as DNA, the CDR3 is TGTGCCAGCAGCTTACGGGACCTAGCCTACGAGCAGTACTTC.

The CDR3 DNA reads TGCAGCGTTGAAGGCACAGAGGAGGTCCGGAGACGAGAGACCCAGTACTTC. Translation gives CSVEGTEEVRRRETQYF. V is TRBV29-1 and J is TRBJ2-5; perhaps TRBD2 as D (5 bases). This CDR3 comprises 17 residues. Trimming took off 1 base at V and 4 bases at J, with 22 bases between the two ends. Germline V lookup: CDR1 SQVTM, CDR2 ANQGSEA.

The chain has TRBV6-1 and TRBJ1-2; D is undetermined. Per the germline V gene, CDR1 is MNHNS and CDR2 is SASEGT. Trimming shortened V by 7 bases and J by 4 bases, and 16 bases separated the two germline ends. CDR3 length equals 14 residues. CDR3 amino acids: CASTTTGRSYGYTF. The CDR3 DNA is TGTGCCAGCACCACAACCGGACGGTCCTATGGCTACACCTTC.

The chain couples TRBV9 to TRBJ2-5; TRBD2 matches at 12 bases. The CDR3 extends over 16 amino acids. CDR1 is SGDLS, CDR2 YYNGEE, per germline. The V segment lost 2 bases and the J segment 5 bases; nucleotides outside the gene matches: 7. The CDR3 reads CASSVTSGRLGETQYF. CDR3 nucleotide sequence: TGTGCCAGCAGCGTCACTAGCGGGAGGTTAGGGGAGACCCAGTACTTC.

V gene TRBV7-9 combines with J gene TRBJ2-1, with 12 bases lining up with TRBD2. J was trimmed by 5 bases and V by 1 base; bases with no gene match: 6. The length of the CDR3 is 17 residues. Germline V gene lookup returns CDR1 SEHNR and CDR2 FQNEAQ (reference sequence). This CDR3 is CASSLGGLAGTHNEQFF. Written as DNA, the CDR3 is TGTGCCAGCAGCTTAGGTGGACTAGCGGGAACCCACAATGAGCAGTTCTTC.

V is TRBV15 and J is TRBJ2-7; TRBD1 aligns across 8 bases. The CDR3 contains 17 residues. Germline-derived CDR1 and CDR2 are LNHNV and YYDKDF (reference sequence). With 0 bases clipped from V and 0 bases from J, the junction kept 7 bases outside the gene matches. The DNA of the CDR3 is TGTGCCACCAGCAGAGATCGCAGGGACAGGTTCTCCTACGAGCAGTACTTC. Protein: CATSRDRRDRFSYEQYF.

The chain combines TRBV2 with TRBJ1-1; D gene ambiguous. The CDR3 has 12 residues. The germline V and J ends were trimmed by 8 bases and 2 bases, with 9 bases remaining between them. Germline V lookup: CDR1 SNHLY, CDR2 FYNNEI. In nucleotides, the CDR3 is TGTGCCAGCTTCCGCCGAAACACTGAAGCTTTCTTT. It encodes CASFRRNTEAFF.

This clone was recorded only once. Other DNA variants within this sample encode the same CDR3. The CDR3 coding sequence is TGCGCCAGCAGCCATCCCGGGACAGGGTCCTACGAGCAGTACTTC. It codes for CASSHPGTGSYEQYF. The chain uses TRBV4-1 and TRBJ2-7; 9 bases are shared with TRBD1. The CDR3 runs 15 residues. CDR1 is MGHRA and CDR2 is YSYEKL in the germline V gene. The ends lost 3 bases at V and 1 base at J; junction bases unmatched: 4.

The chain has TRBV5-1 and TRBJ2-7; D is perhaps TRBD2 (6 bases). This CDR3 contains 16 residues. The ends were cut back, 4 bases at V and 3 bases at J, with 20 bases in the middle. Germline CDR1 is SGHRS and CDR2 is YFSETQ. The CDR3 reads CASSPGRLAANYEQYF. The CDR3, as DNA: TGCGCCAGCAGCCCAGGGCGGTTAGCGGCTAACTACGAGCAGTACTTC.

The V gene is TRBV5-1, the J gene TRBJ1-5; TRBD1 might be the D (6 bases). CDR1 and CDR2 (germline): SGHRS, YFSETQ. CDR3 length: 15 amino acids. The V and J ends lost 2 bases and 2 bases respectively, with 11 bases between them. The CDR3 DNA sequence: TGCGCCAGCAGCTTACAGGGTATTGGCAATCAGCCCCAGCATTTT. As protein: CASSLQGIGNQPQHF.

On this clone itself: The same CDR3 arises from other DNA sequences in this sample as well. The chain links TRBV4-1 to TRBJ2-5; unclear D gene. Germline CDR1 MGHRA, CDR2 YSYEKL. Trimming took 0 bases from V and 4 from J, leaving 3 bases between them. This CDR3 spans 12 amino acids. Written as DNA, the CDR3 is TGCGCCAGCAGCCAAGAAAGAGAGACCCAGTACTTC. Translated, it gives CASSQERETQYF.

Concerning this clone: The junction and the germline gene differ at one end; a read error may be behind it. This sequence joins TRBV5-1 and TRBJ1-2; TRBD1 aligns across 9 bases. This CDR3 region has 14 residues. The V gene's germline CDR1 is SGHRS and CDR2 YFSETQ. CDR3 bases: TGCGCCAGCAGCTTGGCGGGACAGGGTAGGAGTACGTTCTTC. Translating gives CASSLAGQGRSTFF. The full variable domain, completed using reference TRBV5-1 and TRBJ1-2, is KAGVTQTPRYLIKTRGQQVTLSCSPISGHRSVSWYQQTPGQGLQFLFEYFSETQRNKGNFPGRFSGRQFSNSRSEMNVSTLELGDSALYLCASSLAGQGRSTFFGSGTRLTVV.

This rearrangement joins TRBV28 to TRBJ2-3, with TRBD2 identical over 9 bases. CDR3 size: 16 residues. The ends lost 2 bases at V and 2 bases at J; junction bases unmatched: 5. CDR1 MDHEN and CDR2 SYDVKM come from the germline V gene. Written as DNA, the CDR3 is TGTGCCAGCAGTTTAGCGGGAGGGCCTACCACAGATACGCAGTATTTT. Its translation: CASSLAGGPTTDTQYF.

The chain recombines TRBV6-5 with TRBJ1-1; the D is unclear. The CDR3 spans 14 residues. V was clipped by 5 bases and J by 1 base, with 11 bases between them. Germline V gene lookup returns CDR1 MNHEY and CDR2 SVGAGI. In DNA form, the CDR3 reads TGTGCCAGCAGTCTCGCGGACTGGAACACTGAAGCTTTCTTT. Encoded protein: CASSLADWNTEAFF.

Here the CDR3 reads CASRWTGNYEQYF. The CDR3 DNA reads as TGTGCCAGCAGATGGACAGGGAACTACGAGCAGTACTTC. The chain carries TRBV28 and TRBJ2-7, with 8 bases that match TRBD1. The trim removed 6 bases at V and 3 bases at J, leaving 4 bases unmatched. Germline V gives CDR1 MDHEN, CDR2 SYDVKM. This CDR3 region has 13 residues.

The chain recombines TRBV2 with TRBJ1-4, with TRBD1 identical over 10 bases. Germline lookup yields CDR1 SNHLY and CDR2 FYNNEI. J was trimmed by 8 bases and V by 1 base; bases with no gene match: 4. This CDR3 spans 15 amino acids. In DNA form, the CDR3 reads TGTGCCAGCAGTGAAGGGGGACAGGGGTACGAAAAACTGTTTTTT. Residues: CASSEGGQGYEKLFF.

Only one count was recorded for this clone. This chain joins TRBV27 and TRBJ2-6; D is uncertain. The V and J ends lost 2 bases and 3 bases respectively, with 8 bases between them. The CDR3 extends over 15 amino acids. CDR1 is MNHEY and CDR2 is SMNVEV in the germline V gene (reference sequence). The CDR3 spells CASSLGAVGANVLTF. The CDR3 DNA reads TGTGCCAGCAGTTTAGGCGCAGTTGGGGCCAACGTCCTGACTTTC.

The rearrangement joins TRBV19 to TRBJ2-7; weak D call: TRBD1 (7 bases). This CDR3 contains 18 residues. V was cut by 3 bases and J by 0 bases, with 21 bases left in between. The germline V gene encodes CDR1 LNHDA and CDR2 SQIVND (reference sequence). CDR3 in amino acids: CASSIGISRGVTSYEQYF. In DNA form, the CDR3 reads TGTGCCAGTAGTATCGGAATTAGCAGGGGGGTGACCTCCTACGAGCAGTACTTC.

The chain carries TRBV6-5 and TRBJ2-1; TRBD2 matches at 10 bases. J gave up 5 bases and V 2 bases, and 0 bases lay outside the gene matches. The CDR3 has 14 amino acids. Germline V gene lookup returns CDR1 MNHEY and CDR2 SVGAGI. CDR3 region: CASSYTSGDNEQFF. CDR3 sequence (DNA): TGTGCCAGCAGTTACACTAGCGGGGACAATGAGCAGTTCTTC.

The chain uses TRBV28 and TRBJ2-7; 7 nucleotides align to TRBD1. Per the germline V gene, CDR1 is MDHEN and CDR2 is SYDVKM. Trimming removed 1 base from V and 4 bases from J; junction bases left unmatched: 4. CDR3 length: 14 residues. CDR3 nucleotide sequence: TGTGCCAGCAGTTTATTGGGACAGCCGTACGAGCAGTACTTC. Translated, it gives CASSLLGQPYEQYF.

This sequence joins TRBV13 and TRBJ2-7, with TRBD1 matching 8 bases. The CDR3 is 15 residues long. Germline CDR1 reads PRHDT; CDR2 reads FYEKMQ (reference sequence). V shed 5 bases and J 5 bases; nucleotides not matched to a gene: 11. CDR3 sequence: CASSPYKTGVNEQYF. CDR3 sequence (DNA): TGTGCCAGCAGCCCATATAAGACAGGGGTCAACGAGCAGTACTTC.

The V and J genes are TRBV14 and TRBJ1-4; no clear D gene. Germline CDR1 is SGHDN and CDR2 is FVKESK. The CDR3 is 15 residues long. Between the trimmed V and J ends, which lost 4 bases and 8 bases, there was a span of 17 bases. CDR3 nucleotides: TGTGCCAGCAGCCCGAGGATGGCAGGAAAGGAAAAACTGTTTTTT. Translated, it gives CASSPRMAGKEKLFF.

The chain uses TRBV7-9 and TRBJ1-4, with D tentatively TRBD1 (5 bases). Trimming stripped 5 bases from V and 1 base from J, with 17 bases between. Per germline, CDR1 SEHNR and CDR2 FQNEAQ (reference sequence). There are 17 residues in the CDR3. CDR3: CASSRRDFSLTNEKLFF. CDR3 sequence (DNA): TGTGCCAGCAGCCGCAGGGATTTCTCGTTAACTAATGAAAAACTGTTTTTT.

This sequence joins TRBV5-1 and TRBJ2-3; D ambiguous. Germline V CDR1 and CDR2: SGHRS, YFSETQ. V dropped 7 bases and J dropped 0 bases, with 12 bases sitting between them. The CDR3 is made up of 14 amino acids. The CDR3 loop is CASFVGSSTDTQYF. DNA of the CDR3: TGCGCCAGCTTCGTAGGTAGTAGCACAGATACGCAGTATTTT.

In its sample, this clone was seen once. This sequence joins TRBV30 and TRBJ2-7; D ambiguous. The CDR3 runs 12 residues. The V end was cut by 2 bases, the J end by 3 bases, with 8 bases between. Germline values: CDR1 GTSNPN, CDR2 SVGIG (reference sequence). This chain's CDR3 is CAWSPFFYEQYF. In DNA form, the CDR3 reads TGTGCCTGGAGTCCCTTTTTCTACGAGCAGTACTTC.

This chain links TRBV10-3 with TRBJ2-3; 10 nucleotides agree with TRBD1. V shed 9 bases, J shed 1 base, and the junction held 4 bases outside the gene matches. The CDR3 runs 14 residues. Germline CDR1 ENHRY, CDR2 SYGVKD. In DNA form, the CDR3 reads TGTGCCATAGACAGGGGGCAGGGCACAGATACGCAGTATTTT. It is translated as CAIDRGQGTDTQYF.

This clone was picked up a small number of times. The rearrangement links TRBV30 to TRBJ1-2, with D unclear. CDR1 and CDR2 (germline): GTSNPN, SVGIG (reference sequence). Trimming took off 5 bases at V and 7 bases at J, with 17 bases between the two ends. The CDR3 has 13 amino acids. The CDR3, as DNA: TGTGCCTGGGCGGCGAATCCCCGGGGTGGCTACACCTTC. This encodes CAWAANPRGGYTF.

With regard to this clone: The identical CDR3 is also encoded by other nucleotide sequences in the sample. The V and J genes are TRBV7-9 and TRBJ2-3; D gene uncertain. V lost 5 bases to trimming and J lost 3 bases, with 3 bases between them. The CDR3 contains 11 residues. The V gene's germline CDR1 is SEHNR and CDR2 FQNEAQ (reference sequence). The chain's CDR3 is CASSPTDTQYF. The DNA for the CDR3 is TGTGCCAGCAGCCCAACAGATACGCAGTATTTT. Full variable domain (outside the CDR3, taken from reference TRBV7-9 and TRBJ2-3): DTGVSQNPRHKITKRGQNVTFRCDPISEHNRLYWYRQTLGQGPEFLTYFQNEAQLEKSRLLSDRFSAERPKGSFSTLEIQRTEQGDSAMYLCASSPTDTQYFGPGTRLTVL.

The chain combines TRBV28 with TRBJ2-2; D perhaps matches TRBD2 (6 bases). The CDR3 runs 14 residues. The germline V gene encodes CDR1 MDHEN and CDR2 SYDVKM. V shed 11 bases and J shed 1 base, with 14 bases lying between them. The CDR3 DNA is TGTGCCGGCCGGGACTCCCTGAACACCGGGGAGCTGTTTTTT. As protein: CAGRDSLNTGELFF.

The genes are TRBV4-1 and TRBJ2-7; tentatively, D is TRBD1 (6 bases). The germline V gene encodes CDR1 MGHRA and CDR2 YSYEKL. V was pared by 2 bases and J by 1 base, with 12 bases between. CDR3 length equals 15 residues. The CDR3: CASSQTRQVSYEQYF. The CDR3 DNA sequence: TGCGCCAGCAGCCAAACGAGACAGGTTTCCTACGAGCAGTACTTC.

This rearrangement joins TRBV5-6 to TRBJ2-7, with TRBD2 identical over 8 bases. Germline V CDR1 and CDR2: SGHDT, YYEEEE. V was pared by 3 bases and J by 5 bases, with 22 bases of the junction left unmatched. The CDR3 sequence is 19 residues long. CDR3 region: CASSSRKLSGIPPGHEQYF. DNA of the CDR3: TGTGCCAGCAGCTCCCGAAAACTTAGCGGGATTCCTCCCGGGCACGAGCAGTACTTC.